The rows below give T cell receptor beta chains drawn from one sample of a study of neurological immune-mediated disorders. TCRdb re-called the 5' RACE reads through MiXCR, storing one row per CDR3 protein. The data contain more than 13,000 distinct CDR3 sequences, about 9.4% of them singletons. The material sequenced was PBMCs. Receptors originate from a woman aged 35 to 49 in good health. CDR3s include the opening cysteine and the closing phenylalanine or tryptophan. A D gene is named only where the DNA matches it firmly. A row's size may be missing; if present it is once, few, many or a size class.

clone size	D gene	J gene	V gene	CDR3 DNA	CDR3 protein
many	.	TRBJ2-1	TRBV13	TGTGCCAGCGGCACACTGCATGAGCAGTTCTTC	CASGTLHEQFF
many	.	TRBJ2-3	TRBV7-3	TGTGCCAGCAGGGGTGGGGGAGACACAGATACGCAGTATTTT	CASRGGGDTDTQYF
many	TRBD1	TRBJ2-6	TRBV24-1	TGTGCCACCAGGGGGACAGGGGCCGGGGCCAACGTCCTGACTTTC	CATRGTGAGANVLTF
many	TRBD2	TRBJ2-3	TRBV12-3/TRBV12-4	TGTGCCAGCTCCCGATACGGGACTAGCGGTAACACAGATACGCAGTATTTT	CASSRYGTSGNTDTQYF
medium-sized	.	TRBJ2-7	TRBV20-1	TGCAGTGCTAGCGGAGGCTACGAGCAGTACTTC	CSASGGYEQYF
many	.	TRBJ2-3	TRBV5-1	TGCGCCAGCAGCCTAGGACTCGGGGATACGCAGTATTTT	CASSLGLGDTQYF
many	TRBD1	TRBJ1-2	TRBV5-1	TGCGCCAGCAGCTCTACCGGGACAGGGGCCGAGAACACCTTC	CASSSTGTGAENTF
many	TRBD2	TRBJ2-7	TRBV5-1	TGCGCCAGCAGCTTGGATCGACTAGCGGGGGGCTCCTACGAGCAGTACTTC	CASSLDRLAGGSYEQYF
many	TRBD2	TRBJ2-3	TRBV20-1	TGCAGTGCTAGAGATTTTAGGACTAGCGGGAGATTGGATACGCAGTATTTT	CSARDFRTSGRLDTQYF
many	TRBD1	TRBJ1-2	TRBV13	TGTGCCAGCAGCCTCGACAGGGACGTCAATGGCTACACCTTC	CASSLDRDVNGYTF
many	.	TRBJ1-6	TRBV10-2	TGCGCCAGCAGTGATTTGGGGGGCCCACCCCTCCACTTT	CASSDLGGPPLHF
many	.	TRBJ2-2	TRBV9	TGTGCCACGGCCCGGACTATTAACACCGGGGAGCTGTTTTTT	CATARTINTGELFF
many	.	TRBJ2-5	TRBV7-9	TGTGCCAGCAGCTTAGTAAGCAGGGAAGAGACCCAGTACTTC	CASSLVSREETQYF
many	TRBD2	TRBJ2-3	TRBV5-4	TGTGCCAGCAGACAAGCGGGAGGGCGTACAGATACGCAGTATTTT	CASRQAGGRTDTQYF
many	TRBD1	TRBJ2-7	TRBV5-1	TGCGCCAGCAGCTCTAGGACAGGGGGTAACGAGCAGTACTTC	CASSSRTGGNEQYF
many	.	TRBJ2-2	TRBV10-2	TGCGCCAGCAGGGCCTCAGGGGATGGCGGGGAGCTGTTTTTT	CASRASGDGGELFF
many	TRBD1	TRBJ1-5	TRBV20-1	TGCAGTGCTAGGGGGACAGGGGGCAGACAGCCCCAGCATTTT	CSARGTGGRQPQHF
many	.	TRBJ1-5	TRBV15	TGTGCCACCAGCAGAGGGGCGAATCAGCCCCAGCATTTT	CATSRGANQPQHF
many	.	TRBJ2-4	TRBV20-1	TGCAGTGCTAGTACCGGGGCCAAAAACATTCAGTACTTC	CSASTGAKNIQYF
many	TRBD2	TRBJ2-2	TRBV5-1	TGCGCCAGCAGCTTGGGACTAGCGGGAGCCGGGGAGCTGTTTTTT	CASSLGLAGAGELFF
many	.	TRBJ1-1	TRBV20-1	TGCAGTGCTAGAGATCCCGCTCGCGTGAACACTGAAGCTTTCTTT	CSARDPARVNTEAFF
once	.	TRBJ1-5	TRBV7-2	TGTGCCAGCAGCTTAGAGGCTAATGAAAAACTGTTTTCTGGCAGTGGAACCCAGCATTTT	CASSLEANEKLFSGSGTQHF
many	.	TRBJ2-3	TRBV20-1	TGCAGTGCAAGCCCCATCACAGATACGCAGTATTTT	CSASPITDTQYF
many	TRBD2	TRBJ2-1	TRBV12-3/TRBV12-4	TGTGCCAGCAGCCCCGGGACTAAAGGAATGGCGCAGTTCTTC	CASSPGTKGMAQFF
many	.	TRBJ1-1	TRBV7-9	TGTGCCAGCAGCTTAGAAGTATCGGGTGAAGCTTTCTTT	CASSLEVSGEAFF
many	TRBD2	TRBJ2-1	TRBV7-9	TGTGCCAGCAGCCAAGCTAGCGGGATCTACAATGAGCAGTTCTTC	CASSQASGIYNEQFF
many	TRBD1	TRBJ1-4	TRBV5-1	TGCGCCAGCAGCCCACAACCAGGGGGATTGGATGAAAAACTGTTTTTT	CASSPQPGGLDEKLFF
many	.	TRBJ2-3	TRBV5-1	TGCGCCAGCAGCTTAACAGGACGGGGACCAGATACGCAGTATTTT	CASSLTGRGPDTQYF
many	.	TRBJ1-2	TRBV27	TGTGCCAGCAGTCTTAAACAGGGAGGGGGCTATGGCTACACCTTC	CASSLKQGGGYGYTF
many	.	TRBJ1-4	TRBV4-1	TGCGCCAGCAGCCAAGAGGGAACAGGCGCGGCGCGAGAAAAACTGTTTTTT	CASSQEGTGAAREKLFF
many	TRBD2	TRBJ2-3	TRBV10-3	TGTGCCATCAGTGCGAATACTGGGACTAGCGGGAGGGCCGGCACAGATACGCAGTATTTT	CAISANTGTSGRAGTDTQYF
.	TRBD1	TRBJ1-2	TRBV5-6	TGTGCCAGCAGCTTGGCTTGGGACAGCACCAGGGGCTACACCTTC	CASSLAWDSTRGYTF
many	TRBD1	TRBJ1-2	TRBV6-5	TGTGCCAGCAGTTACCTACCGGGACAGTCTGGCTACACCTTC	CASSYLPGQSGYTF
.	.	TRBJ2-1	TRBV4-2	TGTGCCAGCAGCTCTGCGGCCGGAACCTCCTACAATGAGCAGTTCTTC	CASSSAAGTSYNEQFF
many	TRBD2	TRBJ2-1	TRBV7-2	TGTGCCAGCAGCTTAAGGCTAGCGGAGTACAATGAGCAGTTCTTC	CASSLRLAEYNEQFF
.	.	TRBJ2-1	TRBV10-2	TGCGCCAGCAGTGAGGACGGATACAATGAGCAGTTCTTC	CASSEDGYNEQFF
many	.	TRBJ2-6	TRBV15	TGTGCCACCAGCAGAGACAGGGCCGCCTCTGGGGCCAACGTCCTGACTTTC	CATSRDRAASGANVLTF
medium-sized	TRBD1	TRBJ1-2	TRBV10-1	TGCGCCAGCAGATGGACAGGGAGAAGGGCTGGCTACACCTTC	CASRWTGRRAGYTF
many	.	TRBJ2-7	TRBV5-6	TGTGCCAGCAGCTTGGATATTGTCCACGAGCAGTACTTC	CASSLDIVHEQYF
many	TRBD1	TRBJ2-7	TRBV28	TGTGCCAGCAGTTCTGGGTGGGGGACAGGGTCCTACGAGCAGTACTTC	CASSSGWGTGSYEQYF